What follows are 12 T cell receptor beta chains derived from one specimen sequenced in a study of cytomegalovirus exposure and HLA in healthy donors. PCR used 60 Vbeta primers and 13 Jbeta primers. TCRdb's table, derived via immunoSEQ multiplex PCR, lists solely in-frame clones and lacks some. The repertoire holds more than 95,000 clones, with around three quarters as singletons. Material for sequencing was PBMCs. All receptors come from a man aged 40-50 years in good health and CMV-seronegative.

V gene TRBV11-2 combines with J gene TRBJ2-1; 10 nucleotides align to TRBD2. The germline V gene has CDR1 SGHAT and CDR2 FQNNGV. The V gene end was trimmed by 5 bases and the J gene end by 15 bases; junction bases not matched to a gene: 10. CDR3 length equals 13 residues. CDR3 nucleotide sequence: TGTGCCAGCAGCCGAGGAAAAGCGGGGGGGTCGTTCTTC. It is translated as CASSRGKAGGSFF.

In this sample, this clone turned up once. The chain has TRBV4-1 and TRBJ1-5; D is possibly TRBD1 (5 bases). Per germline, CDR1 MGHRA and CDR2 YSYEKL. This CDR3 is built from 16 residues. Trimming took 1 base from V and 2 from J, leaving 12 bases between them. Written as DNA, the CDR3 is TGCGCCAGCAGCCAAGCAAATCAGGGTCGCAATCAGCCCCAGCATTTT. Translating it yields CASSQANQGRNQPQHF.

This sequence joins TRBV28 and TRBJ1-1, with no clear D. V lost 6 bases and J lost 6, with 8 bases in between. Germline V gene data show CDR1 as MDHEN and CDR2 as SYDVKM. The CDR3 covers 11 residues. The CDR3 DNA follows: TGTGCCAGCAGCCTGGCCCCTGAAGCTTTCTTT. Translating it yields CASSLAPEAFF. The full variable domain, in which reference TRBV28 and TRBJ1-1 provide the parts outside the CDR3, is DVKVTQSSRYLVKRTGEKVFLECVQDMDHENMFWYRQDPGLGLRLIYFSYDVKMKEKGDIPEGYSVSREKKERFSLILESASTNQTSMYLCASSLAPEAFFGQGTRLTVV.

The gene calls are TRBV27 and TRBJ2-7; 7 bases map to TRBD1. Germline assignment: CDR1 MNHEY and CDR2 SMNVEV (reference sequence). V lost 0 bases to trimming and J lost 4 bases; unmatched junction nucleotides: 9. The CDR3 has 16 residues. CDR3 sequence reads: CASSLSSYRGDYEQYF. The CDR3 nucleotides read TGTGCCAGCAGTTTATCGTCTTACAGGGGAGATTACGAGCAGTACTTC.

J is TRBJ2-7 and V is TRBV14; D is unclear. This CDR3 region has 13 residues. Between the trimmed V and J ends, which lost 0 bases and 3 bases, there was a span of 6 bases. Germline CDR1 SGHDN, CDR2 FVKESK. CDR3 protein: CASSQDWSYEQYF. For the CDR3, the DNA is TGTGCCAGCAGCCAAGATTGGAGCTACGAGCAGTACTTC.

This chain connects TRBV4-3 to TRBJ2-7; D may be TRBD2 (7 bases). V gave up 3 bases and J gave up 3 bases, with 12 bases separating them. The CDR3 covers 14 residues. The V gene's germline CDR1 is LGHNA and CDR2 YSLEER. The CDR3 protein is CASSQQGGGYEQYF. The CDR3 nucleotides are TGCGCCAGCAGCCAGCAGGGAGGGGGCTACGAGCAGTACTTC.

This clone was seen more than once but under ten times. J is TRBJ1-1 and V is TRBV19; 10 bases line up with TRBD1. V gave up 5 bases and J gave up 1 base; unmatched junction bases: 1. This CDR3 comprises 14 residues. The germline gives CDR1 LNHDA, CDR2 SQIVND (reference sequence). Here the CDR3 DNA reads TGTGCCAGTAGTGACAGGGGGCCGAACACTGAAGCTTTCTTT. Its translation: CASSDRGPNTEAFF. The variable domain in full, completed from reference TRBV19 and TRBJ1-1, reads DGGITQSPKYLFRKEGQNVTLSCEQNLNHDAMYWYRQDPGQGLRLIYYSQIVNDFQKGDIAEGYSVSREKKESFPLTVTSAQKNPTAFYLCASSDRGPNTEAFFGQGTRLTVV.

The chain has TRBV11-2 and TRBJ2-5; D possibly corresponds to TRBD2 (5 bases). The DNA end favors TRBJ2-7, so the J call may be wrong. The germline CDR1 and CDR2 sequences are SGHAT and FQNNGV. The CDR3 totals 14 residues. The CDR3 DNA reads as TGTGCCAGCAGCCAGTGGACTTCTACCTACGAGCAGTACTTC. It encodes CASSQWTSTYEQYF.

J is TRBJ2-5 and V is TRBV28; a weak D match, TRBD1 (7 bases). The CDR3 consists of 16 residues. With 5 bases removed from V and 4 bases from J, the gap between germline ends came to 20 bases. Germline CDR1 MDHEN, CDR2 SYDVKM. The CDR3 region is CASSPFTQGGAETQYF. The CDR3 bases are TGTGCCAGCAGTCCCTTCACTCAGGGGGGAGCAGAGACCCAGTACTTC.

The chain joins TRBV30 to TRBJ1-1; 7 bases match TRBD1. Trimming took 5 bases from V and 1 from J; bases not matched to a gene: 13. Germline CDR1 GTSNPN, CDR2 SVGIG (reference sequence). CDR3 length: 16 amino acids. DNA of the CDR3: TGTGCCTGGTATAGGGGGCTCGCTCACCGGAACACTGAAGCTTTCTTT. It translates to CAWYRGLAHRNTEAFF. Together with reference TRBV30 and TRBJ1-1, the CDR3 gives the full variable domain: SQTIHQWPATLVQPVGSPLSLECTVEGTSNPNLYWYRQAAGRGLQLLFYSVGIGQISSEVPQNLSASRPQDRQFILSSKKLLLSDSGFYLCAWYRGLAHRNTEAFFGQGTRLTVV.

The rearrangement joins TRBV4-1 to TRBJ2-3, with a possible D match to TRBD1 (6 bases). CDR3 length: 14 amino acids. V dropped 4 bases and J dropped 2 bases, with 10 bases sitting between them. Germline V gene lookup returns CDR1 MGHRA and CDR2 YSYEKL. In DNA, the CDR3 is TGCGCCAGCAGCCGCTACAGGGACACAGATACGCAGTATTTT. Its translation is CASSRYRDTDTQYF.

As for this clone: This sample includes further DNA sequences coding for the same CDR3. The V call is TRBV9, the J call TRBJ2-2; D remains unclear. The CDR3 contains 13 residues. Looked up from germline, CDR1 is SGDLS and CDR2 is YYNGEE. V lost 5 bases and J lost 4, with 9 bases in between. CDR3 nucleotide sequence: TGTGCCAGCAGTGCCTTAGTCACCGGGGAGCTGTTTTTT. Its protein product is CASSALVTGELFF.